The rows below give T cell receptor beta chains drawn from one sample of a study of CD8 T cells in Susac syndrome. TCRdb reprocessed the immunoSEQ multiplex PCR reads via MiXCR and lists one record per CDR3 protein. The table includes hundreds of thousands of distinct CDR3 sequences, approximately 89% detected once. Material for sequencing was CD8+ T cells from PBMCs. These TCRs come from a human donor with multiple sclerosis. CDR3s include the opening cysteine and the closing phenylalanine or tryptophan. D genes are given only for firm matches. Only some rows state a clone size, as once, few, many or a class for expanded clones.

v_call,clone_size,j_call,d_call,cdr3_nt,cdr3_aa
TRBV7-9,-,TRBJ2-2,TRBD1,TGTGCCAGCAGCACAGGGGCGATCAACACCGGGGAGCTGTTTTTT,CASSTGAINTGELFF
TRBV6-2/TRBV6-3,once,TRBJ2-7,TRBD1,TGTGCCGTCGTGGGTGAAGAGACAGGGGCGGGGGAGCAGTACTTC,CAVVGEETGAGEQYF
TRBV12-3/TRBV12-4,-,TRBJ2-1,-,TGTGCCAGCAGTTTGGATGGCAATGAGCAGTTCTTC,CASSLDGNEQFF
TRBV30,-,TRBJ1-1,-,TGTGCCTGGACGACGGGACAAACGAACACTGAAGCTTTCTTT,CAWTTGQTNTEAFF
TRBV12-3/TRBV12-4,-,TRBJ1-5,-,TGTGCCAGCAGTGAAGGGAAAAATCAGCCCCAGCATTTT,CASSEGKNQPQHF
TRBV10-3,-,TRBJ2-3,-,TGTGCCATCAGCGTTGATACAGATACGCAGTATTTT,CAISVDTDTQYF
TRBV27,-,TRBJ2-1,-,TGTGCCAGCAGTTCCCTGGGACCGCGAGCGGACAATGAGCAGTTCTTC,CASSSLGPRADNEQFF
TRBV24-1,few,TRBJ2-5,TRBD2,TGTGCCACCAGTGAGGTCTGGCGGGAGGGCCTGGAGACCCAGTACTTC,CATSEVWREGLETQYF
TRBV20-1,-,TRBJ2-7,TRBD2,TGCAGTGCTAACATCATAGCGGGCACCTACGAGCAGTACTTC,CSANIIAGTYEQYF
TRBV7-9,-,TRBJ1-5,-,TGTGCCAGCAGCTTAACCCCGGTGGGGAAGGGTAATCAGCCCCAGCATTTT,CASSLTPVGKGNQPQHF
TRBV9,-,TRBJ2-7,TRBD2,TGTGCCAGCAGCGCGGGAGGATACGAGCAGTACTTC,CASSAGGYEQYF
TRBV4-1,-,TRBJ1-5,-,TGCGCCAGCAGCCAAGTAGGAGGGGGCAATCAGCCCCAGCATTTT,CASSQVGGGNQPQHF
TRBV20-1,-,TRBJ2-7,-,TGCAGTGCCTTACAGGGCGGCTACGAGCAGTACTTC,CSALQGGYEQYF
TRBV4-1,-,TRBJ1-2,-,TGCGCCAGCAGCCAAGATCGAGGGCGGGCAGGCTACACCTTC,CASSQDRGRAGYTF
TRBV3-1,once,TRBJ2-1,TRBD2,TGTGCCAGCAGCCCAGTTACTAGCGGCAATGAGCAGTTCTTC,CASSPVTSGNEQFF
TRBV12-3/TRBV12-4,-,TRBJ2-1,TRBD2,TGTGCCAGCAGTGTACTAGCGGGGGACAATGAGCAGTTCTTC,CASSVLAGDNEQFF
TRBV19,-,TRBJ2-1,-,TGTGCCAGTAGTCCGAGCGCGTTCGGGCAGTTCTTC,CASSPSAFGQFF
TRBV29-1,few,TRBJ2-7,-,TGCAGCGTTGAGGTCGGCAACGCGGGCTACGAGCAGTACTTC,CSVEVGNAGYEQYF
TRBV4-1,-,TRBJ1-5,-,TGCGCCAGCAGCGCAAGCTATAGCAATCAGCCCCAGCATTTT,CASSASYSNQPQHF
TRBV27,-,TRBJ2-1,-,TGTGCCAGCAGTTTATCCCTCCATTCGGGGGACAATGAGCAGTTCTTC,CASSLSLHSGDNEQFF
TRBV2,-,TRBJ2-7,-,TGTGCCATAACAAGGTCCCTAACCTACGAGCAGTACTTC,CAITRSLTYEQYF
TRBV6-1,-,TRBJ1-2,TRBD1,TGTGCCAGCAGTGAAGCAGGACAGGGGGCTAGCGGCTATGGCTACACCTTC,CASSEAGQGASGYGYTF
TRBV6-1,-,TRBJ2-3,TRBD2,TGTGCCAGCAGTGAAGTGGGACTAGCGGGGGGAACAGATACGCAGTATTTT,CASSEVGLAGGTDTQYF
TRBV9,-,TRBJ2-5,-,TGTGCCAGCAGCGTACAGGGTGCCCCAGAGACCCAGTACTTC,CASSVQGAPETQYF
TRBV28,-,TRBJ1-1,-,TGTGCCAGCAGTTTACAAGATATGAACACTGAAGCTTTCTTT,CASSLQDMNTEAFF
TRBV4-3,-,TRBJ2-1,-,TGCGCCAGCAGCCATTGGGGGAGTGGGTATGAGCAGTTCTTC,CASSHWGSGYEQFF
TRBV28,few,TRBJ2-7,-,TGTGCCAGCAGTTTATCGGGACTCTTCTACGAGCAGTACTTC,CASSLSGLFYEQYF
TRBV28,-,TRBJ1-3,-,TGTGCCAGCAGTCCCGGCGCAGGGGCCCCTTCGCGCCCTGGAAACACCATATATTTT,CASSPGAGAPSRPGNTIYF
TRBV7-9,-,TRBJ2-5,-,TGTGCCAGCAGCTTAGTACACCAAGAGACCCAGTACTTC,CASSLVHQETQYF